The subject of this entry is one T cell receptor (beta chain). Its specificity is unknown. This specimen comes from a study of cytomegalovirus exposure and HLA in healthy donors. With 60 Vbeta and 13 Jbeta primers, the PCR was carried out. Sequencing used immunoSEQ multiplex PCR; TCRdb keeps in-frame clones, though not all of them. The data show 150,000 to 200,000 clones, with roughly four fifths seen just once and just over 2% held by the top ten. Whole-study findings and limits: The study recorded 150 to 200 TCR beta chains that were cytomegalovirus-associated.

The CDR3 extends over 14 amino acids. V trimming: 1 base; J trimming: 15 bases; junction bases outside the gene matches: 11. The germline gives CDR1 SGHTA, CDR2 FQGNSA. The specimen sequenced was PBMCs. V is TRBV7-2 and J is TRBJ2-1; 8 positions match TRBD1. The receptor's source is a woman in her 30s in good health and CMV-seropositive. For the CDR3, the DNA is TGTGCCAGCAGCTTAGAATTGTTGGGACAGGCTGTGTTCTTC. It yields the protein CASSLELLGQAVFF.